This paragraph covers one T cell receptor beta chain sequence. It lacks a known antigen. No much larger clonotype is one base removed from it; base qualities were not supplied. Whole blood was collected in K2EDTA tubes by collaborating institutions according to the institutions' own protocols. For TCRbeta analysis, collaborators shipped samples as frozen whole blood, isolated PBMCs, or DNA extracted from either of those sample types. This sample is part of a study of blood T cell repertoires in COVID-19 (dated by TCRdb to 2020 to 2022). Study-level background: Samples covering the acute and convalescent phases of COVID-19 were provided by collaborators in the United States, Italy and Spain. The material from the prospective study consisted of cDNA or gDNA derived from T cells, B-cell-depleted T cells, or PBMCs. Subjects who had been exposed to COVID-19, were actively infected with it, or had recovered from it provided the deeply sampled blood TCRbeta repertoires that made up the dataset. The repertoires were released in a freely available public database meant as a resource for research on the immune response to SARS-CoV-2. The samples were drawn from two sources: the first 160 participants of the ongoing ImmuneRACE study, and over 950 subjects contributed by 6 global collaborators. Nearly every sample came with metadata listing a de-identified subject ID, COVID-19 status, age in years and sex. Where available, HLA class I and class II types were taken from metadata supplied by the sample provider and were not determined by assay-based typing. On the study overall, not on this receptor specifically: The quantity of clinical and demographic metadata differed by source and by participant and was supplied without curation.

TCRbeta CDR3 regions were amplified from genomic DNA using the immunoSEQ Assay, a bias-controlled multiplex PCR. Per the authors' processing: The number of nucleated cells in each sample was estimated from the amplification of reference gene primers within the assay. Sequence reads were collapsed and filtered to measure the absolute abundance of every unique TCRbeta CDR3 rearrangement. For each sample, productive Simpson clonality was calculated as the square root of Simpson's diversity index across productive rearrangements. The table was pulled from immuneACCESS by TCRdb, which kept in-frame rearrangements only. Such tables lose some clones; where checked, under half of the loss comes from unresolved V genes, and the rest has no known cause. That table is the source of V, J and clone size, and D and trimming were worked out from the DNA. The sample table shows approximately 450,000 clones, and roughly 90% are seen once. Around 4.5% of the sample rests with the top ten.

Taken from the germline V gene, the CDR1 and CDR2 loops are SGHTA and FQGNSA. At the junction V is shortened by 3 bases and J by 2 bases, with 8 bases in between. The CDR3, cysteine through phenylalanine, is 14 amino acids long. Only CDR3 DNA is held: 42 bases, read in frame from base 1. Sequencing input: peripheral blood. The source is a woman aged 25 to 39 with acute or convalescent COVID-19. The chain is made from TRBV7-2 and TRBJ1-5; the D gene cannot be resolved reliably. The nucleotide sequence reads as follows: TGTGCCAGCAGCTTCGGGGTGGGCAATCAGCCCCAGCATTTT. Its translation reads: CASSFGVGNQPQHF.